Listed below are T cell receptor beta chains from one sample, sequenced in a study of a mutant IDH1 vaccine in newly diagnosed glioma. The repertoire was sequenced with immunoSEQ multiplex PCR; TCRdb's copy has only in-frame clones and lacks some. The table shows 20,000 to 25,000 clones, with approximately 85% occurring only once. The material sequenced was PBMCs, taken from a glioma patient treated with radiotherapy, temozolomide or both. Every receptor here comes from a middle-aged man with glioma. The CDR3 runs from the conserved cysteine through the conserved F or W. The D gene is left open where the match is weak. A row's size may be missing; if present it is once, few, many or a size class.

TRBJ1-2 . . TRBV6-1 TGTGCCAGCAGAACCGCCTTAGTGAACTATGGCTACACCTTC CASRTALVNYGYTF
TRBJ1-1 . TRBD1 TRBV7-8 TGTGCCAGCAGCTTAATCGAGGGGGCAAAGAACACTGAAGCTTTCTTT CASSLIEGAKNTEAFF
TRBJ1-2 once . TRBV5-1 TGCGCCAGCAGCCAACAGGGAGACTATGGCTACACCTTC CASSQQGDYGYTF
TRBJ2-1 . . TRBV5-6 TGTGCCAGCAGTGGGGGGAGGGGGAACAATGAGCAGTTCTTC CASSGGRGNNEQFF
TRBJ1-1 . . TRBV29-1 TGCAGCGTTGAGCGGGGGGCCACTGAAGCTTTCTTT CSVERGATEAFF
TRBJ1-1 . . TRBV25-1 TGTGCCAGCAGTGACACGGGGGACGGCACTGAAGCTTTCTTT CASSDTGDGTEAFF
TRBJ2-3 . TRBD2 TRBV4-3 TGCGCCAGCAGCCAACTGGGAGGTGGGAGGGCCGGAGATACGCAGTATTTT CASSQLGGGRAGDTQYF
TRBJ1-5 . TRBD1 TRBV30 TGTGCCTGGAGTGTCGACAGGGGGCTTGTCGGTAGCAATCAGCCCCAGCATTTT CAWSVDRGLVGSNQPQHF
TRBJ2-2 . . TRBV5-4 TGTGCCAGCAGCTTGGTGGGACATAACACCGGGGAGCTGTTTTTT CASSLVGHNTGELFF
TRBJ1-5 . . TRBV19 TGTGCCAGTAGTCCAGTTGCAGGGGTGAGCAATCAGCCCCAGCATTTT CASSPVAGVSNQPQHF
TRBJ1-1 . TRBD1 TRBV13 TGTGCCAGCAGCTTTAACAGGGGGCTGACTGAAGCTTTCTTT CASSFNRGLTEAFF
TRBJ2-5 . . TRBV2 TGTGCCAGCAGGCGGGGTCAAGAGACCCAGTACTTC CASRRGQETQYF
TRBJ1-2 once . TRBV6-5 TGTGCCAGCACCTTGGGGTTGAACTATGGCTACACCTTC CASTLGLNYGYTF
TRBJ1-1 . . TRBV18 TGTGCCAGCTCACCAGCGAACACTGAAGCTTTCTTT CASSPANTEAFF
TRBJ1-2 . TRBD1 TRBV27 TGTGCCAGCAGCGGACAGGGTGCTAACTATGGCTACACCTTC CASSGQGANYGYTF
TRBJ2-5 . . TRBV11-2 TGTGCCAGCAGCCTCCCCCTCAGGGCCCAGTACTTC CASSLPLRAQYF
TRBJ2-2 . TRBD1 TRBV30 TGTGCCTGGGGACAGGGTAACACCGGGGAGCTGTTTTTT CAWGQGNTGELFF
TRBJ1-2 . . TRBV5-4 TGTGCCAGCAGCTTGGACGGGAGCTATGGCTACACCTTC CASSLDGSYGYTF
TRBJ2-1 . . TRBV5-4 TGTGCCAGCAGCTCCGGGGGGCCTCTGGGAAATGAGCAGTTCTTC CASSSGGPLGNEQFF
TRBJ1-1 few TRBD1 TRBV29-1 TGCAGCGTTCGACAGGGAAACACTGAAGCTTTCTTT CSVRQGNTEAFF
TRBJ1-5 . TRBD1 TRBV29-1 TGCAGCGTTGCAGACAGGGAAAATCAGCCCCAGCATTTT CSVADRENQPQHF
TRBJ1-5 . . TRBV30 TGTGCCTGGAGTGGGGACCCCAATCAGCCCCAGCATTTT CAWSGDPNQPQHF
TRBJ2-7 . TRBD2 TRBV5-1 TGCGCCAGCAGCTTCCAATCCGGGACTAGGGTATACGAGCAGTACTTC CASSFQSGTRVYEQYF